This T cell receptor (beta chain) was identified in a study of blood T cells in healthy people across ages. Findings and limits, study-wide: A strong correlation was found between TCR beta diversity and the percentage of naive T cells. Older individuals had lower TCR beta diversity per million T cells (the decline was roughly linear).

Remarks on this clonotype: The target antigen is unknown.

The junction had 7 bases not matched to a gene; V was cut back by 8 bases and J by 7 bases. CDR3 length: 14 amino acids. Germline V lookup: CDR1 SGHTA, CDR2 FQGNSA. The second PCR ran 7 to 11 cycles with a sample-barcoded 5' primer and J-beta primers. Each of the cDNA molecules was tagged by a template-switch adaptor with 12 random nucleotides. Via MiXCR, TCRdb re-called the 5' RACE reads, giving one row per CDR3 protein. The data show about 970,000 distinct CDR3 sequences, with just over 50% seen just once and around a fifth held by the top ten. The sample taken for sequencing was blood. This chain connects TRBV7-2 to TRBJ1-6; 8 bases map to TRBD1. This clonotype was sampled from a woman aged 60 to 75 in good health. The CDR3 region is CASARDRHNSPLHF. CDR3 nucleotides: TGTGCCAGCGCTCGGGACAGGCACAATTCACCCCTCCACTTT.